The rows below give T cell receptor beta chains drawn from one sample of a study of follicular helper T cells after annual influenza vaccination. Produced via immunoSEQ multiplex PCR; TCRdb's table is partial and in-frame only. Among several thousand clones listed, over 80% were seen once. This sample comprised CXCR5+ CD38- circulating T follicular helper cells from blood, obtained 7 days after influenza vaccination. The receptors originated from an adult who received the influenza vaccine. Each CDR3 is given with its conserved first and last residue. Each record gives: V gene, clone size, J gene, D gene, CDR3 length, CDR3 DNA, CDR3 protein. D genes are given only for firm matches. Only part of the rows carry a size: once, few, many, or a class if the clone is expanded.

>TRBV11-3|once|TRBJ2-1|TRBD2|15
TGTGCCAGCAGTCATCGGTCGGCGGGAGGGGGGGAGCAGTTCTTC
CASSHRSAGGGEQFF
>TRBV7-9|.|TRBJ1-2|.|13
TGTGCCAGCAGCCTCGGACAGTGGACGAGCTACACCTTC
CASSLGQWTSYTF
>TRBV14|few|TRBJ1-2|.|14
TGTGCCAGCAGCCAGGACACAGGGTACTATGGCTACACCTTC
CASSQDTGYYGYTF
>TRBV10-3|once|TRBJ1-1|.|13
TGTGCCATCACCCCGGGACTGAACACTGAAGCTTTCTTT
CAITPGLNTEAFF
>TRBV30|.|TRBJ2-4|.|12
TGTGCCTGGAGTGAACAGAAAAACATTCAGTACTTC
CAWSEQKNIQYF
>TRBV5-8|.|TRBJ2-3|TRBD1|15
TGTGCCAGCAGCTTGGGGGACAGTAGCACAGATACGCAGTATTTT
CASSLGDSSTDTQYF
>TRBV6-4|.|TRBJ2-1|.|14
TGTGCCAGCAGTCGGGACCACTCCTACAATGAGCAGTTCTTC
CASSRDHSYNEQFF
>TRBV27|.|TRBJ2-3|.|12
TGTGCCAGCAGTTTATCAGGGGATACGCAGTATTTT
CASSLSGDTQYF
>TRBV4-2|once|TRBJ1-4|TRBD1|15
TGTGCCAGCAGCCAAGATGGGGGCAGGGGGGAAAAACTGTTTTTT
CASSQDGGRGEKLFF
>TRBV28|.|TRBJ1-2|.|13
TGTGCCAGCAGCATTAGACAAGCCTATGGCTACACCTTC
CASSIRQAYGYTF
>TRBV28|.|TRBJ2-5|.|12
TGTGCCAGCAGTTCCTACGGAGAGACCCAGTACTTC
CASSSYGETQYF
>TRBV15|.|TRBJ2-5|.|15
TGTGCCACCAGCAGAGGGGTAATGGGACAAGAGACCCAGTACTTC
CATSRGVMGQETQYF
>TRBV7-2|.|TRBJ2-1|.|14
TGTGCCAGCAGCCCACAGACAAAAAACAATGAGCAGTTCTTC
CASSPQTKNNEQFF
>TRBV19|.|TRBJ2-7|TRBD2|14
TGTGCCAGTAGTATTAGCGGGGTCTCCTACGAGCAGTACTTC
CASSISGVSYEQYF
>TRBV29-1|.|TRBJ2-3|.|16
TGCAGCGTTTTAGGACAGACCCATAGAAACTTAGATACGCAGTATTTT
CSVLGQTHRNLDTQYF
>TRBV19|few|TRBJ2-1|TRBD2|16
TGTGCCAGCAGCCCTTTAGCGGGGAGCTCCTACAATGAGCAGTTCTTC
CASSPLAGSSYNEQFF
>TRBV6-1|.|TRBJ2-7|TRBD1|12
TGTGCCAGCCGGGACAGCCTCTACGAGCAGTACTTC
CASRDSLYEQYF
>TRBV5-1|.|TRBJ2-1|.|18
TGCGCCAGCAGCTTGCAGGGACGCCAATGGGGGTTATACAATGAGCAGTTCTTC
CASSLQGRQWGLYNEQFF
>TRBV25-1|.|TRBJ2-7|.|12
TGTGCCAGCGCCCGAACGGCCTACGAGCAGTACTTC
CASARTAYEQYF
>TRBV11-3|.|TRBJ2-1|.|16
TGTGCCAGCAGCTACTTTGGCGGGGCTTCCTACAATGAGCAGTTCTTC
CASSYFGGASYNEQFF
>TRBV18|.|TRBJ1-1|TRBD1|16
TGTGCCAGCTCACGGGGTGACAGGGGAGTGCGCACTGAAGCTTTCTTT
CASSRGDRGVRTEAFF
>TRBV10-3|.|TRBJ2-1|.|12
TGTGCCATCAGTGAAGTCATGGATGAGCAGTTCTTC
CAISEVMDEQFF